This T cell receptor (beta chain) stems from a study of T cell repertoires in cytomegalovirus infection. Study-wide context: An indication of both CMV infection and matching HLA type came from public TCR beta signatures. Overall study findings and caveats: What dominated the ex vivo response were HLA-C-restricted CMV-specific TCR beta clonotypes. CMV carriers having the relevant HLA were flagged by cumulative public TCR beta family frequency.

One entry per CDR3 protein, called by TCRdb with MiXCR from the reads. The table includes about 530,000 distinct CDR3 sequences, around 27% detected once. As to this clonotype: Its antigen is currently unknown.

This TCR came from a human donor in good health (CMV status not recorded). Some clones in this sample may be carry-over from other donors' samples. The sample was PBMCs.

The CDR3 DNA is TGTGCCAGTACCCTCCCTGGACGGCTCAATCAGCCCCAGCATTTT. Its translation is CASTLPGRLNQPQHF. The chain recombines TRBV19 with TRBJ1-5; unclear D gene. The V end lost 7 bases, the J end lost 3 bases, and 16 bases lay between the germline ends. The CDR3 extends over 15 amino acids. The germline CDR1 and CDR2 sequences are LNHDA and SQIVND (reference sequence).